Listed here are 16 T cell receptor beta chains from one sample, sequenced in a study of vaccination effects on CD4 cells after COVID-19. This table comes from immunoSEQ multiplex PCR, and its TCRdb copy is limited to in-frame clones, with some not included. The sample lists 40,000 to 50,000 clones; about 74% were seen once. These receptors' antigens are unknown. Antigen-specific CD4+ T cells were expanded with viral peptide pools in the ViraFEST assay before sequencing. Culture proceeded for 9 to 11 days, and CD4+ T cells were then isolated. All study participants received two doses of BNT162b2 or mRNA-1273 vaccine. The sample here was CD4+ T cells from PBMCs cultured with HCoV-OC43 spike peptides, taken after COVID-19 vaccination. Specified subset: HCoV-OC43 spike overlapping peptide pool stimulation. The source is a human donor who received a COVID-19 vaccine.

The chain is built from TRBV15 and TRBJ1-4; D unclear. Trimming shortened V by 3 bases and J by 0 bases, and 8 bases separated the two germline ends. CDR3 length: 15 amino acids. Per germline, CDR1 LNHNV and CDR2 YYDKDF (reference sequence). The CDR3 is CATSRGVTTNEKLFF. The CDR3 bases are TGTGCCACCAGCAGGGGAGTTACAACTAATGAAAAACTGTTTTTT.

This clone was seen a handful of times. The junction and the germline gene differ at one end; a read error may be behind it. Written as DNA, the CDR3 is TGTGCCAGCAGCGAAGGGGGGGATACGCAGTATTTT. It is translated as CASSEGGDTQYF. This chain joins TRBV2 and TRBJ2-3, with D perhaps being TRBD1 or TRBD2 (6 bases each). This CDR3 spans 12 amino acids. Germline CDR1 reads SNHLY; CDR2 reads FYNNEI.

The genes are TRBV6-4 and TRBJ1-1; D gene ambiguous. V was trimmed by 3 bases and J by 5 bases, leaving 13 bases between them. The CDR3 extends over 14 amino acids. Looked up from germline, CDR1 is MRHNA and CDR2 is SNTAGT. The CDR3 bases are TGTGCCAGCAGTGATTCCCTGACGGCTACTGAAGCTTTCTTT. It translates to CASSDSLTATEAFF.

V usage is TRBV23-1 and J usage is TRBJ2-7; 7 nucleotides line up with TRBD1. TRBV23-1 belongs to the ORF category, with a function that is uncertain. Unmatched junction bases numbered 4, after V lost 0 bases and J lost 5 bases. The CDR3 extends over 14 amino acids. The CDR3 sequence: CASSQSWQGDEQYF. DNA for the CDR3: TGCGCCAGCAGTCAATCTTGGCAGGGGGACGAGCAGTACTTC.

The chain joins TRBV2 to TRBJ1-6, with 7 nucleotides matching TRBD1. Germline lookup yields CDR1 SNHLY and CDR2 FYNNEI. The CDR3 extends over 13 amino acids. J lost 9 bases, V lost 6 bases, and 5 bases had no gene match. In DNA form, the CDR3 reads TGTGCCAGCAGACAGGGGACCCTTTCACCCCTCCACTTT. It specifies CASRQGTLSPLHF.

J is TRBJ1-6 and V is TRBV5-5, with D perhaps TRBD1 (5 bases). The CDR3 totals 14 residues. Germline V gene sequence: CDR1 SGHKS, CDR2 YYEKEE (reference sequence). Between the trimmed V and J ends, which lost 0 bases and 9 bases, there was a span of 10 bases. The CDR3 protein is CASSLDRGSSPLHF. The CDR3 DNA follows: TGTGCCAGCAGCTTGGATAGGGGATCTTCACCCCTCCACTTT.

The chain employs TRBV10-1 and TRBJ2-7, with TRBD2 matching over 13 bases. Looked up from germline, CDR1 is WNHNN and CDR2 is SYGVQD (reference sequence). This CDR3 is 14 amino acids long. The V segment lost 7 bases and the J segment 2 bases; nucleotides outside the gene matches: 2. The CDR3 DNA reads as TGCGCCAGCATAGGACTAGCGGGGGCCTACGAGCAGTACTTC. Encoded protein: CASIGLAGAYEQYF.

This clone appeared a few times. In DNA, the CDR3 is TGTGCCAGCATTCGGTTAGCGGGTAGCTACGAGCAGTACTTC. It is translated as CASIRLAGSYEQYF. The chain is built from TRBV2 and TRBJ2-7; 7 bases fit TRBD2. Trimming at V came to 7 bases and at J to 3 bases, leaving 9 bases not matched to a gene. CDR1 and CDR2 from the germline V gene are SNHLY and FYNNEI. The CDR3 consists of 14 residues.

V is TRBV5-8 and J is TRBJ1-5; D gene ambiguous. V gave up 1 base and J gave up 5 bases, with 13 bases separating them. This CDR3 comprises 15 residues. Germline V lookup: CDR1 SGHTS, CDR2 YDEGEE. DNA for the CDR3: TGTGCCAGCAGCTTGTATCGAGGAGGAGATCAGCCCCAGCATTTT. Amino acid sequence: CASSLYRGGDQPQHF.

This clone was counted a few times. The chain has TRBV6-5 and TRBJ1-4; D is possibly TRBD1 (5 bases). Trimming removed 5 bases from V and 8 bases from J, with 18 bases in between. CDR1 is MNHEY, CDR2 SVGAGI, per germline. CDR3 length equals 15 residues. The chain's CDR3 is CASSPQGSGSEKLFF. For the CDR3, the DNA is TGTGCCAGCAGTCCCCAGGGTTCTGGGTCGGAAAAACTGTTTTTT.

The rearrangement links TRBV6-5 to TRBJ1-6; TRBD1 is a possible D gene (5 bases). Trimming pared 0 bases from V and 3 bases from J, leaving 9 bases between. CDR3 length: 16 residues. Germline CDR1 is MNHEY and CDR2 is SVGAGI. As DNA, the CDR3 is TGTGCCAGCAGTTACTCCCGACAGCTCTATAATTCACCCCTCCACTTT. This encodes CASSYSRQLYNSPLHF.

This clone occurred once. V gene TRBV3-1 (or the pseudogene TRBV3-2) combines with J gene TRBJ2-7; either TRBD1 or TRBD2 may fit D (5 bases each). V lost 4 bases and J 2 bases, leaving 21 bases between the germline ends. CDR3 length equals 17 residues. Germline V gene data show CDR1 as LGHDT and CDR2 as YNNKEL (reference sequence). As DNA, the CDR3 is TGTGCCAGCAGCCTCCTCGGAGGTAAAGGGGCCACCTACGAGCAGTACTTC. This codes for CASSLLGGKGATYEQYF.

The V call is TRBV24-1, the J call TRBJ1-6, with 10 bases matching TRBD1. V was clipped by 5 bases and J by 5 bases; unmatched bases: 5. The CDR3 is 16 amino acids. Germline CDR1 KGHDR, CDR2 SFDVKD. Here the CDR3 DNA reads TGTGCCACCAGTGCCGCGGACAGGGGGAATAATTCACCCCTCCACTTT. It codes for CATSAADRGNNSPLHF.

The CDR3 here is CASSLDPGVYGYTF. The CDR3 DNA reads as TGCGCCAGCAGCTTGGACCCGGGAGTCTATGGCTACACCTTC. This chain joins TRBV5-1 and TRBJ1-2; D is unclear. Germline CDR1 reads SGHRS; CDR2 reads YFSETQ. This CDR3 spans 14 amino acids. With 0 bases removed from V and 4 bases from J, the gap between germline ends came to 10 bases.

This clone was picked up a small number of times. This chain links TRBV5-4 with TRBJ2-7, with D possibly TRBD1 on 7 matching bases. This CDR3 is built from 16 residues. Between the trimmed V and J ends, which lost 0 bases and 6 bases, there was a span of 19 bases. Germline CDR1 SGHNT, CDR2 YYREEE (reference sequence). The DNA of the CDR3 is TGTGCCAGCAGCTTGGCAGGGGGGAGATCCTTTTCCGAGCAGTACTTC. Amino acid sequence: CASSLAGGRSFSEQYF.

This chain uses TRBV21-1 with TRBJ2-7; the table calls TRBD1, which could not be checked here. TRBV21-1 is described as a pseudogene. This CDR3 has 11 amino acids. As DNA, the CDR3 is TGTGCCAGCAGCAATGCAGGGGAGCAGTACTTC. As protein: CASSNAGEQYF.